One sample yielded the 13 T cell receptor beta chains listed below, sequenced in a study of HIV-infected children after antiretroviral therapy interruption. Treatment of the sample: PENTA 11 planned treatment interruption arm or continuous ART arm. RNA-based 3' RACE libraries used unique molecular identifiers. TCRdb reprocessed the 3' RACE reads with MiXCR, giving one entry per CDR3 protein. This sample has fewer than 5,000 distinct CDR3 sequences; approximately 4.8% occur once, and the top ten carry around 25%. The sequencing here drew on CD45RO+ CD8+ T cells from PBMCs, pooled from several time points, taken from a donor given antiretroviral therapy, either interrupted or continuous. Sample subset: memory CD8+ CD45RO+ CD45RA- T cells. These receptor sequences come from a pool of human donors with HIV.

This clonotype came up many times. V usage is TRBV27 and J usage is TRBJ2-3; 7 bases line up with TRBD2. CDR3 length equals 17 residues. Germline trimming cut 4 bases from V and 4 bases from J; bases unmatched to any gene: 14. Germline V gene data show CDR1 as MNHEY and CDR2 as SMNVEV (reference sequence). CDR3 DNA sequence: TGTGCCAGCAGTTCCGATGGGGTCACACGGGGGGCAGATACGCAGTATTTT. This sequence encodes CASSSDGVTRGADTQYF.

Judged by abundance, this clonotype is medium-sized. The genes are TRBV25-1 and TRBJ2-5, with D uncertain. Between the trimmed V and J ends, which lost 2 bases and 7 bases, there was a span of 14 bases. The CDR3 is 14 amino acids. Germline CDR1 MGHDK, CDR2 SYGVNS. The CDR3 is CASSEGSDVLTQYF. In nucleotides, the CDR3 is TGTGCCAGCAGTGAAGGTTCGGACGTCCTGACCCAGTACTTC. Combining the CDR3 with reference TRBV25-1 and TRBJ2-5 gives the whole variable domain EADIYQTPRYLVIGTGKKITLECSQTMGHDKMYWYQQDPGMELHLIHYSYGVNSTEKGDLSSESTVSRIRTEHFPLTLESARPSHTSQYLCASSEGSDVLTQYFGPGTRLLVL.

A remark on this clonotype: Relative to the germline gene, one junction end is altered; a read error may explain this. This chain joins TRBV10-3 and TRBJ2-6; tentative D call: TRBD1 (6 bases). Per the germline V gene, CDR1 is ENHRY and CDR2 is SYGVKD. The CDR3 extends over 17 amino acids. The CDR3 loop reads CAISDLPPGVGANVLTF. The CDR3 region has the DNA TGTGCCATCAGTGACCTCCCTCCAGGGGTCGGGGCCAACGTCCTGACATTC.

This clonotype showed up many times. V is TRBV7-2 and J is TRBJ2-1; D is ambiguous. The CDR3 extends over 14 amino acids. V was pared by 2 bases and J by 6 bases, with 11 bases between. Germline CDR1 SGHTA, CDR2 FQGNSA. CDR3 sequence reads: CASSLPFEGNEQFF. The CDR3 DNA is TGTGCCAGCAGCTTACCCTTCGAAGGCAATGAGCAGTTCTTC.

This clonotype was counted ten times or more. The chain combines TRBV7-9 with TRBJ2-1; D is perhaps TRBD1 (6 bases). Germline V gene lookup returns CDR1 SEHNR and CDR2 FQNEAQ (reference sequence). The CDR3 is made up of 17 amino acids. Trimming shortened V by 5 bases and J by 0 bases, and 17 bases separated the two germline ends. CDR3 sequence: CASSTTGYRASYNEQFF. The CDR3 DNA reads as TGTGCCAGCAGCACCACAGGGTATAGGGCCTCCTACAATGAGCAGTTCTTC.

This clonotype was detected only a few times. The rearrangement joins TRBV27 to TRBJ2-5; D may be TRBD2 (5 bases). V was clipped by 7 bases and J by 3 bases, with 9 bases between them. The CDR3 extends over 12 amino acids. Germline values: CDR1 MNHEY, CDR2 SMNVEV (reference sequence). CDR3 in amino acids: CASNGEEETQYF. The DNA of the CDR3 is TGTGCCAGCAACGGGGAAGAAGAGACCCAGTACTTC.

By sample share, this clonotype is medium-sized (0.01 to 0.1%). This chain uses TRBV29-1 with TRBJ2-5, with D tentatively TRBD1 (6 bases). The CDR3 covers 15 residues. The V and J ends lost 7 bases and 7 bases respectively, with 25 bases between them. The germline V gene has CDR1 SQVTM and CDR2 ANQGSEA. The CDR3 sequence is CSGSIIWGPSGTQYF. CDR3 bases: TGCAGCGGGTCGATAATCTGGGGGCCGTCAGGGACCCAGTACTTC. Using reference TRBV29-1 and TRBJ2-5 for the parts outside the CDR3, the full variable domain is SAVISQKPSRDICQRGTSLTIQCQVDSQVTMMFWYRQQPGQSLTLIATANQGSEATYESGFVIDKFPISRPNLTFSTLTVSNMSPEDSSIYLCSGSIIWGPSGTQYFGPGTRLLVL.

This clonotype was found many times. The gene calls are TRBV7-6 and TRBJ2-1, with D perhaps matching TRBD2 (6 bases). This CDR3 spans 15 amino acids. V shed 5 bases and J shed 4 bases, with 15 bases lying between them. Germline V gene data show CDR1 as SGHVS and CDR2 as FNYEAQ. The CDR3 loop reads CASSPSWTIYNEQFF. CDR3 DNA: TGTGCCAGCAGCCCAAGCTGGACTATATACAATGAGCAGTTCTTC.

This clonotype showed up many times. J is TRBJ2-3 and V is TRBV15; D tentatively reads TRBD1 or TRBD2 (6 bases each). The CDR3 has 15 amino acids. Deletions cut 1 base from V and 1 base from J, with 9 bases between. CDR1 and CDR2 from the germline V gene are LNHNV and YYDKDF (reference sequence). The CDR3 DNA reads TGTGCCACCAGCAGAGCTAGGGGGGGCACAGATACGCAGTATTTT. Its translation is CATSRARGGTDTQYF.

This clonotype was detected only a few times. This chain uses TRBV28 with TRBJ2-7; D is unclear. V shed 2 bases and J shed 3 bases, with 8 bases lying between them. CDR3 length: 13 amino acids. Germline CDR1 reads MDHEN; CDR2 reads SYDVKM. CDR3 amino acids: CASSLAENYEQYF. CDR3 nucleotides: TGTGCCAGCAGTTTAGCAGAGAACTACGAGCAGTACTTC.

In its sample, this clonotype was seen many times. The V gene is TRBV6-1, the J gene TRBJ2-7; 8 bases line up with TRBD1. Germline V CDR1 and CDR2: MNHNS, SASEGT. The CDR3 loop spans 16 amino acids. Trimming at V came to 3 bases and at J to 2 bases, leaving 9 bases not matched to a gene. CDR3 sequence (DNA): TGTGCCAGCAGTGAGGGAAAGGGACAGGTCGCCTACGAGCAGTACTTC. Its protein is CASSEGKGQVAYEQYF.

This clonotype is medium-sized by share. The J gene is TRBJ2-7, the V gene TRBV7-2, with D perhaps TRBD2 (6 bases). This CDR3 has 14 residues. The V end lost 7 bases, the J end lost 1 base, and 14 bases lay between the germline ends. The germline V gene encodes CDR1 SGHTA and CDR2 FQGNSA. The CDR3 sequence is CASIPTGGSYEQYF. CDR3 sequence (DNA): TGTGCCAGCATCCCCACCGGAGGGTCCTACGAGCAGTACTTC.

By share, this clonotype counts as large. The rearrangement links TRBV6-2 or TRBV6-3 to TRBJ2-7; a possible D gene is TRBD2 (5 bases). V was clipped by 2 bases and J by 3 bases, with 14 bases between them. The length of the CDR3 is 15 residues. Germline loops: CDR1 MNHEY, CDR2 SVGEGT. CDR3 DNA sequence: TGTGCCAGCAGTTACGATCAGCGGTTGATCTACGAGCAGTACTTC. It codes for CASSYDQRLIYEQYF.